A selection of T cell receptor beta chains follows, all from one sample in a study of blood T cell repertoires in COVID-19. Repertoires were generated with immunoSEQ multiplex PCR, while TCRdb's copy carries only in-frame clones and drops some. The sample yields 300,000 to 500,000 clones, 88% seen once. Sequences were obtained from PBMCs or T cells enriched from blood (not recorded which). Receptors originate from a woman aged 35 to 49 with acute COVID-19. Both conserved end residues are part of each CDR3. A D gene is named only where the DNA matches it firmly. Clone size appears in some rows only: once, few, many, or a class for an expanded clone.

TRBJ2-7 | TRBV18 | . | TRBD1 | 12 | TGTGCCAGCTCACCAGACAGGGACGAGCAGTACTTC | CASSPDRDEQYF
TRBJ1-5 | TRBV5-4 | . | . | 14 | TGTGCCAGCAGCTTGGACAATAGCAATCAGCCCCAGCATTTT | CASSLDNSNQPQHF
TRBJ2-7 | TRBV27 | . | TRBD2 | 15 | TGTGCCAGCAGCTTCGGGACTAGCGGGGGGAGGGAGCAGTACTTC | CASSFGTSGGREQYF
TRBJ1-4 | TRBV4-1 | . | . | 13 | TGCGCCAGCAGCCAAGTTTCTCATGAAAAACTGTTTTTT | CASSQVSHEKLFF
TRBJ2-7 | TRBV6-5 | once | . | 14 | TGTGCCAGCATCGATCGAGGGATCGCCTACGAGCAGTACTTC | CASIDRGIAYEQYF
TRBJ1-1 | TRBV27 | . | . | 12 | TGTGCCAGCAGCCTCTTTGGCTCTGAAGCTTTCTTT | CASSLFGSEAFF
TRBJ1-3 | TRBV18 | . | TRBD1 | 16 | TGTGCCAGCTCACGGAGGACAGGGCTCGGTGGAAACACCATATATTTT | CASSRRTGLGGNTIYF
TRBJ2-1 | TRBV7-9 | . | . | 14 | TGTGCCAGCAGCTTAGAGAGATCTAGCAATGAGCAGTTCTTC | CASSLERSSNEQFF
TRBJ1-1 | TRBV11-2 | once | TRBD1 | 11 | TGTGCCAGCAGCGGGACAGTAGTACCTTTCTTT | CASSGTVVPFF
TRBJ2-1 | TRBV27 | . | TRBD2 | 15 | TGTGCCAGCAGTTTATCTGCGGGGGGCTACAATGAGCAGTTCTTC | CASSLSAGGYNEQFF
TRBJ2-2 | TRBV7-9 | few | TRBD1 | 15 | TGTGCCAGCAGCTTATGGACAGGGAACACCGGGGAGCTGTTTTTT | CASSLWTGNTGELFF
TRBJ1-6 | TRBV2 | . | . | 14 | TGTGCCAGCAGTGAAGACAGTGATAATTCACCCCTCCACTTT | CASSEDSDNSPLHF
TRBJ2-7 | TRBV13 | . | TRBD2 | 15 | TGTGCCAGCAGCCAAGCGGGGGCGAGCTCCTACGAGCAGTACTTC | CASSQAGASSYEQYF
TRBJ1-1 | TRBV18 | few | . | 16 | TGTGCCAGCTCACCACCGACAGGATGGGTGAACACTGAAGCTTTCTTT | CASSPPTGWVNTEAFF
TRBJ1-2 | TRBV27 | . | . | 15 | TGTGCCAGCAGTTTATCCGGACAGTCTAACTATGGCTACACCTTC | CASSLSGQSNYGYTF
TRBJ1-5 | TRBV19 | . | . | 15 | TGTGCCAGTAGTCCAGTGGAGGGCGGCAATCAGCCCCAGCATTTT | CASSPVEGGNQPQHF
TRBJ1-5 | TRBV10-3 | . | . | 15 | TGTGCCATCAGCGATGGTGGGAGAAGCAATCAGCCCCAGCATTTT | CAISDGGRSNQPQHF
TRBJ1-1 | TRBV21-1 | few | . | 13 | TGTGCCAGCAGCAGACAAGATAACACTGAAGCTTTCTTT | CASSRQDNTEAFF
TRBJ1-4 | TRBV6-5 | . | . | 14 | TGTGCCAGCAGCCGACAGTTCTCTAATGAAAAACTGTTTTTT | CASSRQFSNEKLFF
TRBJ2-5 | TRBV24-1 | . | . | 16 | TGTGCCACCAGTGATTTTCCGACCACAAGGAGAGAGACCCAGTACTTC | CATSDFPTTRRETQYF
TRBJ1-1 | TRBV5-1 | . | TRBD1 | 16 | TGCGCCAGCAGCTTGGAACAGGGGCGAGGCGGGCTTGAAGCTTTCTTT | CASSLEQGRGGLEAFF
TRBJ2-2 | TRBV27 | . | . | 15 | TGTGCCAGCAGTTTAGGTGGGGGACTCACCGGGGAGCTGTTTTTT | CASSLGGGLTGELFF
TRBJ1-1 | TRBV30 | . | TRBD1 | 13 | TGTGCCTGGTCCCGGGACAGCAACACTGAAGCTTTCTTT | CAWSRDSNTEAFF
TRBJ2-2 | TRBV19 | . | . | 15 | TGTGCCAGTAGCCGGGTGGCAGGGGACACCGGGGAGCTGTTTTTT | CASSRVAGDTGELFF
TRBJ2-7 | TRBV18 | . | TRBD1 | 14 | TGTGCCAGCTCACCGTGGACAGGGGACTACGAGCAGTACTTC | CASSPWTGDYEQYF
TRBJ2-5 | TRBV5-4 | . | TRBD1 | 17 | TGTGCCAGCAGCTCTCGAAAAGACAGGGGGTCCGGAGAGACCCAGTACTTC | CASSSRKDRGSGETQYF
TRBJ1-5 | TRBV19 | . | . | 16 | TGTGCCAGTAGCATTATGGCTGATCCTAGCAATCAGCCCCAGCATTTT | CASSIMADPSNQPQHF
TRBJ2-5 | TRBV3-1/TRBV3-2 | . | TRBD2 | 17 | TGTGCCAGCAGCTTTGGACTAGCGGGGGGGATCCAAGAGACCCAGTACTTC | CASSFGLAGGIQETQYF
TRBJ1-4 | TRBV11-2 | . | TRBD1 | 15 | TGTGCCAGCAGCTTAAAGGGGGCGGGGAATGAAAAACTGTTTTTT | CASSLKGAGNEKLFF
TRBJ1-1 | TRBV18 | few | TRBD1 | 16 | TGTGCCAGCTCACAGGGACAGGGGAGATTGAACACTGAAGCTTTCTTT | CASSQGQGRLNTEAFF
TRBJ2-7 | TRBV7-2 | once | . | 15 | TGTGCCAGCAGCCGCGAACCCCTTAGCTCCTACGAGCAGTACTTC | CASSREPLSSYEQYF
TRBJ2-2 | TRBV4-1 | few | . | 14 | TGCGCCAGCAGCCAGGCGGCGAACACCGGGGAGCTGTTTTTT | CASSQAANTGELFF
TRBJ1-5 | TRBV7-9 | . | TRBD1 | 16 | TGTGCCAGCAGCACCGCTGGACAGGGACCGAGTCAGCCCCAGCATTTT | CASSTAGQGPSQPQHF
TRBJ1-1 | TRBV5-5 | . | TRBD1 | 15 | TGTGCCAGCAGCCCCTGGGACAGGGAGGACACTGAAGCTTTCTTT | CASSPWDREDTEAFF
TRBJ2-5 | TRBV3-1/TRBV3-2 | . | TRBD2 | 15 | TGTGCCAGCAGCCGGTCGGGCGGGGGTAAAGAGACCCAGTACTTC | CASSRSGGGKETQYF
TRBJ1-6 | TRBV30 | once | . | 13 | TGTGCCTGGAGTGTAGCCGCTGGTTCACCCCTCCACTTT | CAWSVAAGSPLHF
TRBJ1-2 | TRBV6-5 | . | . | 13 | TGTGCCAGCAGTTACAATTGGGGCGACGGCTACACCTTC | CASSYNWGDGYTF
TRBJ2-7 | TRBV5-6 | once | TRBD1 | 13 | TGTGCCAGCATCAACAGGGGAACCTACGAGCAGTACTTC | CASINRGTYEQYF
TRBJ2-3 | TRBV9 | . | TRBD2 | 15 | TGTGCCAGCAGCGTTAGCGGGGCCTACACAGATACGCAGTATTTT | CASSVSGAYTDTQYF
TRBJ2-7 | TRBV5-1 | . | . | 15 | TGCGCCAGCAGCCCTCTAACGTTAGCTACCTACGAGCAGTACTTC | CASSPLTLATYEQYF
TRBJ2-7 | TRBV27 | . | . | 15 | TGTGCCAGCAGTTTGCACAGCCCGAACCTTTACGAGCAGTACTTC | CASSLHSPNLYEQYF
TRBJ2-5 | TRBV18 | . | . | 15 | TGTGCCAGCTCACCCACTGGTGGAGGGATGGAGACCCAGTACTTC | CASSPTGGGMETQYF
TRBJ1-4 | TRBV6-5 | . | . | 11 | TGTGCCAGCGGACAGAATGAAAAACTGTTTTTT | CASGQNEKLFF
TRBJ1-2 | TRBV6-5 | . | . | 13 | TGTGCCAGCAGTTACGGACTATACTATGGCTACACCTTC | CASSYGLYYGYTF
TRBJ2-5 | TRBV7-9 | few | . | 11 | TGTGCCAGCAGCGAAACAGGGACCCAGTACTTC | CASSETGTQYF
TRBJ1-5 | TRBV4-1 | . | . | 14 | TGCGCCAGCAGCTTCCCAGGGGTGGATCAGCCCCAGCATTTT | CASSFPGVDQPQHF
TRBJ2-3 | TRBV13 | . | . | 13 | TGTGCCAGCAGCTTGGGCCCTTCAGGTACGCAGTATTTT | CASSLGPSGTQYF
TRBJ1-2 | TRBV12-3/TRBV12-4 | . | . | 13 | TGTGCCAGCAGTTTGGAGGAGACGAGTGGCTACACCTTC | CASSLEETSGYTF
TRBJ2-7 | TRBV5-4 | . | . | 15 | TGTGCCAGCAGCTTAGGAGGGACCGTCTCCTACGAGCAGTACTTC | CASSLGGTVSYEQYF
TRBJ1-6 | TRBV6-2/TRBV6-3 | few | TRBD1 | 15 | TGTGCCAGCAGTCGGTTCGGACAGGGAGATTCACCCCTCCACTTT | CASSRFGQGDSPLHF
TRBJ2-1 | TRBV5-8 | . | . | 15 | TGTGCCAGCAGCTTGAGGCCCAGCGGCCACAATGAGCAGTTCTTC | CASSLRPSGHNEQFF
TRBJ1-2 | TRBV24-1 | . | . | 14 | TGTGCCACCAGTGATTCCCAACCCAGTTATGGCTACACCTTC | CATSDSQPSYGYTF
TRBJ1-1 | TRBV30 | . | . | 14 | TGTGCCTGGGGAACACAGGCGGTGAACACTGAAGCTTTCTTT | CAWGTQAVNTEAFF
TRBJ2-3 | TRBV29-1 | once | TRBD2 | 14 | TGCAGCGTGCGGGGGGCAAGCCGAACAGATACGCAGTATTTT | CSVRGASRTDTQYF
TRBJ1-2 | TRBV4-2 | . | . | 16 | TGTGCCAGCAGCCAAGATAATGGGGGCAGACCTTATGGCTACACCTTC | CASSQDNGGRPYGYTF